This T cell receptor (beta chain) was captured in a study of cytomegalovirus exposure and HLA in healthy donors. Points from the study as a whole: In a later analysis, at a false discovery rate of 0.05, 16,951 TCR beta sequences were associated with HLA alleles.

Primers: 60 Vbeta forward and 13 Jbeta reverse. TCRdb's table, derived via immunoSEQ multiplex PCR, lists solely in-frame clones and lacks some. Of roughly 120,000 clones in the sample, approximately 73% were seen once. Trimming at V came to 2 bases and at J to 4 bases, leaving 9 bases not matched to a gene. Germline V gene data show CDR1 as SGHNT and CDR2 as YYREEE (reference sequence). The CDR3 runs 16 residues. The sample holds a few counts of this clone. Its antigen is unidentified. Input material: PBMCs. The TCR was taken from a man aged 40-49 years in good health and CMV-seronegative. The rearrangement joins TRBV5-4 to TRBJ2-3; TRBD1 matches 8 bases. CDR3 in DNA: TGTGCCAGCAGCTTCTCGCAAGGACAGGGCTCAGATACGCAGTATTTT. Amino acid sequence: CASSFSQGQGSDTQYF.